Given below is one T cell receptor beta chain in context. The data were obtained in a study of blood T cell repertoires in COVID-19. Study information: COVID-19 samples collected from the United States, Italy and Spain covered acute and convalescent phases. Sample material is recorded as cDNA or gDNA derived from T cells, B-cell-depleted T cells, or PBMCs.

Under the authors' procedure: Quantification of nucleated cells was approximated via reference gene primer amplification. Sequencing was performed with immunoSEQ multiplex PCR; in TCRdb, only in-frame clones are kept and a portion is missing. For V, J and clone size, that table is used; D and trimming come from the DNA. The data hold under 65,000 clones, with about 93% observed a single time. This sequence originates from a woman older than 75 with active COVID-19. Material: peripheral blood.

In DNA, the CDR3 is TGTGCCAGCAGGGTATCGGACAGGGGATCGTACGAGCAGTACTTC. Translated, it gives CASRVSDRGSYEQYF. The rearrangement links TRBV28 to TRBJ2-7; the match to TRBD1 covers 9 bases. Unmatched junction bases numbered 10, after V lost 6 bases and J lost 4 bases. Germline CDR1 MDHEN, CDR2 SYDVKM. CDR3 length: 15 amino acids.